This T cell receptor beta chain was sequenced for a study of blood T cell repertoires in COVID-19. The CDR3 has 13 amino acids. Trimming stripped 3 bases from V and 2 bases from J, with 8 bases between. The germline CDR1 and CDR2 sequences are ENHRY and SYGVKD. Repertoires were generated with immunoSEQ multiplex PCR, while TCRdb's copy carries only in-frame clones and drops some. The data contain 90,000 to 150,000 clones, approximately 90% of them singletons. The genes are TRBV10-3 and TRBJ2-7; no definite D call. The sequence came from a human donor with acute or convalescent COVID-19. The donor label of this sample is uncertain. Sequenced material: peripheral blood. CDR3 coding DNA: TGTGCCATCAGTGATACACTAACCTACGAGCAGTACTTC. This sequence encodes CAISDTLTYEQYF.